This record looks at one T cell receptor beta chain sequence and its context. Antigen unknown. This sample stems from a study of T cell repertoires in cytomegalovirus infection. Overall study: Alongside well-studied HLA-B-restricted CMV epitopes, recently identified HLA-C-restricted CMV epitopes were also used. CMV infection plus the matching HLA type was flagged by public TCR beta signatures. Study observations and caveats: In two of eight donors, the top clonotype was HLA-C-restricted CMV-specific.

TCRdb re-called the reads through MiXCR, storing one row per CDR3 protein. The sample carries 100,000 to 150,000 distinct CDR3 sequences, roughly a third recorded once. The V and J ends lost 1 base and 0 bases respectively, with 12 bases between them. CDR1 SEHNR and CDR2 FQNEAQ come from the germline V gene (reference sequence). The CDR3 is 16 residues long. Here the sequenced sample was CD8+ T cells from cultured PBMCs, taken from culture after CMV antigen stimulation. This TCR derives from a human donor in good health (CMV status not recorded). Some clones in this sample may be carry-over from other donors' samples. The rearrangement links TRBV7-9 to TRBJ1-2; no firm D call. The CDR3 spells CASSLVGQPPNYGYTF. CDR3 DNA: TGTGCCAGCAGCTTAGTCGGGCAGCCCCCTAACTATGGCTACACCTTC.